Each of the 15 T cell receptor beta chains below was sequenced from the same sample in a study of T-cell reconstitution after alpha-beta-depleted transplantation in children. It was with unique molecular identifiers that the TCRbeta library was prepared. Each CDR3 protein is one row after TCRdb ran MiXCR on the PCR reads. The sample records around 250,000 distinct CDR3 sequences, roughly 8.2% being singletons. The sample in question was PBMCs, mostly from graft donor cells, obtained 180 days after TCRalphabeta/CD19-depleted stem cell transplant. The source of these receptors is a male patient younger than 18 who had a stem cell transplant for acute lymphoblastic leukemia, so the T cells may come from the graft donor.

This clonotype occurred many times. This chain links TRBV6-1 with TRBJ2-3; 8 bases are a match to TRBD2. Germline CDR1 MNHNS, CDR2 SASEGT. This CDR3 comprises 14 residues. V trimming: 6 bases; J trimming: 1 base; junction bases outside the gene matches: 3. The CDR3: CASSPTSGTDTQYF. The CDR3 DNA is TGTGCCAGCAGCCCGACTAGCGGCACAGATACGCAGTATTTT.

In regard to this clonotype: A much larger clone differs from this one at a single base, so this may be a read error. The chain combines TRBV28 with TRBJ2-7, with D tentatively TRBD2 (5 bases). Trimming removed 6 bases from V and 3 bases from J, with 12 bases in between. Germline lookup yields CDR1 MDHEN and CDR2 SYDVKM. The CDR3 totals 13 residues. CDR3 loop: CASSIGKVYEQYF. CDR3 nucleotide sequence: TGTGCCAGCAGCATCGGGAAAGTCTACGAGCAGTACTTC.

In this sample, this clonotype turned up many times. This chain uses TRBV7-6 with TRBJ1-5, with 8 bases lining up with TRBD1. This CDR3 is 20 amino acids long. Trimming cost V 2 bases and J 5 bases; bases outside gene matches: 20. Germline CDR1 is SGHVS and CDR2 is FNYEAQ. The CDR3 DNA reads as TGTGCCAGCAGCTTAACGGCCGTCGGCAGGGGGCCCGGTCCTGATCAGCCCCAGCATTTT. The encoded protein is CASSLTAVGRGPGPDQPQHF. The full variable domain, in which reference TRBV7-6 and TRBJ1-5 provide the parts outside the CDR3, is GAGVSQSPRYKVTKRGQDVALRCDPISGHVSLYWYRQALGQGPEFLTYFNYEAQQDKSGLPNDRFSAERPEGSISTLTIQRTEQRDSAMYRCASSLTAVGRGPGPDQPQHFGDGTRLSIL.

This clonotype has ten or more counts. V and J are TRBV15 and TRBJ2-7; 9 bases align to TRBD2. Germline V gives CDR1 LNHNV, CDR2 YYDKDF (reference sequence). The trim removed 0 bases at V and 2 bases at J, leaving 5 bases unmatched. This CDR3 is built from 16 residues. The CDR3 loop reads CATSRERLAETYEQYF. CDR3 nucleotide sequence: TGTGCCACCAGCAGAGAGCGACTAGCGGAGACCTACGAGCAGTACTTC.

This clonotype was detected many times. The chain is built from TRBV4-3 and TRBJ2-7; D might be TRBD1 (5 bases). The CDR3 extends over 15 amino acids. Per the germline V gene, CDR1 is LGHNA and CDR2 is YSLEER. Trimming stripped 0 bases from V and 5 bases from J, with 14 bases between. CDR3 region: CASSQDGSPRDEQYF. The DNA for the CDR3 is TGCGCCAGCAGCCAAGACGGCAGTCCCAGGGACGAGCAGTACTTC.

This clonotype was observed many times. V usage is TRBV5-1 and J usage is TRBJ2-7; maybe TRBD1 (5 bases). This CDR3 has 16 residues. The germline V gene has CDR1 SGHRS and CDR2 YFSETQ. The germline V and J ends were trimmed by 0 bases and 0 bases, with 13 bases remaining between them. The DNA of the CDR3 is TGCGCCAGCAGCTTGGGCACAGGTTTGAGCTCCTACGAGCAGTACTTC. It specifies CASSLGTGLSSYEQYF.

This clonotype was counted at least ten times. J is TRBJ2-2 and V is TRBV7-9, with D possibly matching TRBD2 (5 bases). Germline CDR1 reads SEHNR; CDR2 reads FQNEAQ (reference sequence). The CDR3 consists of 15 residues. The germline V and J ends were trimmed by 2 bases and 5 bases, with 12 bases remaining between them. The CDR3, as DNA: TGTGCCAGCAGCTTACCCACGGGAAAAACCGGGGAGCTGTTTTTT. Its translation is CASSLPTGKTGELFF. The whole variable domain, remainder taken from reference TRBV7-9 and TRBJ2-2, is DTGVSQNPRHKITKRGQNVTFRCDPISEHNRLYWYRQTLGQGPEFLTYFQNEAQLEKSRLLSDRFSAERPKGSFSTLEIQRTEQGDSAMYLCASSLPTGKTGELFFGEGSRLTVL.

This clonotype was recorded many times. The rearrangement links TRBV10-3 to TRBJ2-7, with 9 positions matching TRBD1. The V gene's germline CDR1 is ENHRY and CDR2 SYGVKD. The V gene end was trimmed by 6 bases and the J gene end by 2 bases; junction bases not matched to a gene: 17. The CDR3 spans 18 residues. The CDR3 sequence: CAISRLQRTGGPPYEQYF. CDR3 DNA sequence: TGTGCCATCAGCCGCCTTCAACGTACAGGGGGCCCCCCCTACGAGCAGTACTTC.

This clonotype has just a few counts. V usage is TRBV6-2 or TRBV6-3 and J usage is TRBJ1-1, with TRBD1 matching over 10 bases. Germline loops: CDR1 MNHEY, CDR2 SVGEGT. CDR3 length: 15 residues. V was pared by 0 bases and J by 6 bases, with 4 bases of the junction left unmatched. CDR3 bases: TGTGCCAGCAGTTACTCGACAGGGGGCATTTCTGAAGCTTTCTTT. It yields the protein CASSYSTGGISEAFF.

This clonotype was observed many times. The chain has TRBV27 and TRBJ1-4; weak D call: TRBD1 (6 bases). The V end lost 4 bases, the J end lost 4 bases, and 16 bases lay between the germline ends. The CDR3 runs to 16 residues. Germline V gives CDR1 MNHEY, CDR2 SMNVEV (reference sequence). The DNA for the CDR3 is TGTGCCAGCAGTTCCATCTACAGGGATGTTAATGAAAAACTGTTTTTT. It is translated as CASSSIYRDVNEKLFF.

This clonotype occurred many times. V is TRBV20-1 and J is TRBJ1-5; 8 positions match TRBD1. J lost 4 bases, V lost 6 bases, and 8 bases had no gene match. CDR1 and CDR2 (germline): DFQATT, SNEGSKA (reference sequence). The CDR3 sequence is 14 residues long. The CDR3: CSATPQGGNQPQHF. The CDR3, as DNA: TGCAGTGCGACTCCACAGGGGGGAAATCAGCCCCAGCATTTT.

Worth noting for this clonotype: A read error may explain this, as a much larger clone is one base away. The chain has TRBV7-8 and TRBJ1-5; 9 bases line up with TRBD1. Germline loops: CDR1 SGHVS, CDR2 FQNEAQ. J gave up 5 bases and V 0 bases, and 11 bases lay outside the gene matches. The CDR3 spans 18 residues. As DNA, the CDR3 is TGTGCCAGCAGCTTAGCGCTCCCCTACAGGGGGCACGATCAGCCCCAGCATTTT. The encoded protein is CASSLALPYRGHDQPQHF.

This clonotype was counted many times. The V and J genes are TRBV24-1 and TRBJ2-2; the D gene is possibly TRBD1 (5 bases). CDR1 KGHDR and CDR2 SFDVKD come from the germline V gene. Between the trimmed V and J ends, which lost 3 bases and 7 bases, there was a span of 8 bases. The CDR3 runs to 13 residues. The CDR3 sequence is CATSDPGFGELFF. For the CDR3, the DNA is TGTGCCACCAGTGATCCAGGGTTCGGGGAGCTGTTTTTT.

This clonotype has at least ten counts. The CDR3 spells CASSEKVQGAVGYTF. For the CDR3, the DNA is TGTGCCAGCAGTGAAAAGGTACAGGGGGCGGTTGGCTACACCTTC. The gene calls are TRBV25-1 and TRBJ1-2, with TRBD1 matching over 9 bases. The junction had 8 bases not matched to a gene; V was cut back by 2 bases and J by 7 bases. CDR3 size: 15 residues. The germline V gene encodes CDR1 MGHDK and CDR2 SYGVNS.

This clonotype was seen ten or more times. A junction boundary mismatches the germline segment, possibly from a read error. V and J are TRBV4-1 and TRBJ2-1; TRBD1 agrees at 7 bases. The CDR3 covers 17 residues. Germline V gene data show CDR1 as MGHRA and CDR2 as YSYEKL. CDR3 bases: TGCGCCAGCAGCCAAGATACGGGACAGCTCTCCTACAATGAGCATTTCTTC. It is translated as CASSQDTGQLSYNEHFF.